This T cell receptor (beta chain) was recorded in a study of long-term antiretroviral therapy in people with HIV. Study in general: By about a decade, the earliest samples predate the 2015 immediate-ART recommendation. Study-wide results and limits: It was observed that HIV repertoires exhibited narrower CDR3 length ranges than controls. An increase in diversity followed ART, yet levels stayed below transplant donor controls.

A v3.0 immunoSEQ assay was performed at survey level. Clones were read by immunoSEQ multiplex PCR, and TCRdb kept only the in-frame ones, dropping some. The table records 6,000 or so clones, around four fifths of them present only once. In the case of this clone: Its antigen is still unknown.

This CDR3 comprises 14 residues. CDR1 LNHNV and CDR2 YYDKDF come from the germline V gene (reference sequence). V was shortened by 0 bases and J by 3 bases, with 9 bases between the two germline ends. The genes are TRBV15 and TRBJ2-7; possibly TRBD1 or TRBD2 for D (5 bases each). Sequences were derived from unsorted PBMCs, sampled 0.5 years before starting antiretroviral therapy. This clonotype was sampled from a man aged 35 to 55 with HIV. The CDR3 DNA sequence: TGTGCCACCAGCAGAGATTTGGGGGACTACGAGCAGTACTTC. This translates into CATSRDLGDYEQYF. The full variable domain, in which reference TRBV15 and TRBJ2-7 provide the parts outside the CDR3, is DAMVIQNPRYQVTQFGKPVTLSCSQTLNHNVMYWYQQKSSQAPKLLFHYYDKDFNNEADTPDNFQSRRPNTSFCFLDIRSPGLGDTAMYLCATSRDLGDYEQYFGPGTRLTVT.